Below, 31 T cell receptor beta chains from the same sample are listed, as sequenced in a study of T cell repertoires in cytomegalovirus infection. TCRdb re-called the reads with MiXCR, one entry per CDR3 protein. The profile covers 28,000 or so distinct CDR3 sequences, with 19% appearing a single time and approximately 80% taken by the ten largest. Antigens for these TCRs are unknown. Material: CD8+ T cells from cultured PBMCs, obtained from culture after CMV antigen stimulation. The origin of the receptors is a human donor in good health (CMV status not recorded). Some clones in this sample may be carry-over from other donors' samples.

The chain joins TRBV5-1 to TRBJ2-1, with D perhaps TRBD2 (5 bases). Germline CDR1 SGHRS, CDR2 YFSETQ. Trimming removed 2 bases from V and 0 bases from J, with 9 bases in between. This CDR3 comprises 15 residues. CDR3 coding DNA: TGCGCCAGCAGCTTAACTGCGGGCTCCTACAATGAGCAGTTCTTC. As protein: CASSLTAGSYNEQFF.

V and J are TRBV9 and TRBJ2-7, with D perhaps TRBD1 or TRBD2 (7 bases each). The length of the CDR3 is 12 residues. V lost 7 bases and J lost 6, with 14 bases in between. Germline values: CDR1 SGDLS, CDR2 YYNGEE. The chain's CDR3 is CASQGEGSEQYF. The CDR3 region has the DNA TGTGCCAGCCAGGGGGAGGGATCCGAGCAGTACTTC.

This rearrangement joins TRBV2 to TRBJ2-3; possibly TRBD1 or TRBD2 for D (5 bases each). The germline V gene has CDR1 SNHLY and CDR2 FYNNEI. The V and J ends lost 10 bases and 2 bases respectively, with 22 bases between them. There are 16 residues in the CDR3. The CDR3 reads CATSEGPPQNTDTQYF. CDR3 sequence (DNA): TGTGCCACCTCAGAGGGGCCACCCCAGAACACAGATACGCAGTATTTT.

This chain links TRBV6-4 with TRBJ1-2, with D hard to call. The CDR3 is made up of 14 amino acids. The V gene lost 5 bases and the J gene lost 1 base, with 11 bases spanning the gap. Germline V gene lookup returns CDR1 MRHNA and CDR2 SNTAGT. This CDR3 reads CASSPRADNYGYTF. CDR3 DNA: TGTGCCAGCAGTCCGCGAGCAGATAACTATGGCTACACCTTC.

This clonotype occurred many times. V and J are TRBV7-9 and TRBJ2-7; TRBD2 aligns across 8 bases. Germline CDR1 and CDR2: SEHNR and FQNEAQ (reference sequence). This CDR3 is 16 amino acids long. With 4 bases clipped from V and 3 bases from J, the junction kept 11 bases outside the gene matches. CDR3 region: CASSSRVSGAYYEQYF. CDR3 in DNA: TGTGCCAGCAGCTCCCGGGTTAGCGGGGCTTACTACGAGCAGTACTTC. The complete variable domain, with remaining parts taken from reference TRBV7-9 and TRBJ2-7, reads DTGVSQNPRHKITKRGQNVTFRCDPISEHNRLYWYRQTLGQGPEFLTYFQNEAQLEKSRLLSDRFSAERPKGSFSTLEIQRTEQGDSAMYLCASSSRVSGAYYEQYFGPGTRLTVT.

The J gene is TRBJ2-1, the V gene TRBV7-4, with D perhaps matching TRBD2 (5 bases). This CDR3 region has 15 residues. The germline CDR1 and CDR2 sequences are SGHVT and SQSDAQ. Trimming shortened V by 5 bases and J by 4 bases, and 15 bases separated the two germline ends. CDR3 loop: CASSPRSGVYNEQFF. Written as DNA, the CDR3 is TGTGCCAGCAGCCCTAGGAGCGGAGTATACAATGAGCAGTTCTTC.

This chain connects TRBV7-6 to TRBJ2-5; 10 bases align to TRBD2. Per germline, CDR1 SGHVS and CDR2 FNYEAQ. The ends lost 9 bases at V and 5 bases at J; junction bases unmatched: 3. The length of the CDR3 is 12 residues. CDR3 in amino acids: CARKLAGETQYF. For the CDR3, the DNA is TGTGCCAGGAAACTAGCGGGGGAGACCCAGTACTTC.

V usage is TRBV7-2 and J usage is TRBJ2-3; D gene ambiguous. The V gene lost 0 bases and the J gene lost 11 bases, with 9 bases spanning the gap. CDR3 length: 12 amino acids. Germline values: CDR1 SGHTA, CDR2 FQGNSA. The CDR3 spells CASSLAPRWQYF. The CDR3 nucleotides read TGTGCCAGCAGCTTAGCCCCCCGATGGCAGTATTTT.

This chain joins TRBV7-9 and TRBJ2-6; D call uncertain. With 5 bases removed from V and 6 bases from J, the gap between germline ends came to 5 bases. This CDR3 is built from 12 residues. Germline values: CDR1 SEHNR, CDR2 FQNEAQ (reference sequence). The CDR3 DNA reads TGTGCCAGCAGCCGACTGGCCAACGTCCTGACTTTC. It translates to CASSRLANVLTF.

The chain uses TRBV4-3 and TRBJ2-2; perhaps TRBD1 as D (6 bases). CDR1 is LGHNA, CDR2 YSLEER, per germline. Trimming took off 1 base at V and 0 bases at J, with 15 bases between the two ends. The CDR3 loop spans 18 amino acids. CDR3 sequence (DNA): TGCGCCAGCAGCCAAGTTAGACCGGGACACACGAACACCGGGGAGCTGTTTTTT. It codes for CASSQVRPGHTNTGELFF.

This chain uses TRBV7-3 with TRBJ2-1, with D possibly being TRBD2 (5 bases). V was trimmed by 4 bases and J by 9 bases, leaving 7 bases between them. Germline V gives CDR1 SGHTA, CDR2 FQGTGA. CDR3 size: 11 residues. CDR3 in DNA: TGTGCCAGCAGCTCCGGGATTGAGCAGTTCTTC. This gives the protein CASSSGIEQFF. The full variable domain, its missing parts supplied by reference TRBV7-3 and TRBJ2-1, is GAGVSQTPSNKVTEKGKYVELRCDPISGHTALYWYRQSLGQGPEFLIYFQGTGAADDSGLPNDRFFAVRPEGSVSTLKIQRTERGDSAVYLCASSSGIEQFFGPGTRLTVL.

This clonotype appeared a few times. The V and J genes are TRBV7-8 and TRBJ2-3; perhaps TRBD2 as D (6 bases). The CDR3 runs 15 residues. The germline CDR1 and CDR2 sequences are SGHVS and FQNEAQ. V shed 1 base and J shed 2 bases, with 10 bases lying between them. The CDR3 coding sequence is TGTGCCAGCAGCTTAGAAGGAGGGGTCACAGATACGCAGTATTTT. This translates into CASSLEGGVTDTQYF.

This clonotype appeared a few times. This chain connects TRBV25-1 to TRBJ2-1; D unresolved. V was shortened by 2 bases and J by 9 bases, with 8 bases between the two germline ends. The CDR3 is 12 amino acids. Germline assignment: CDR1 MGHDK and CDR2 SYGVNS. The chain's CDR3 is CASSEVLFEQFF. As DNA, the CDR3 is TGTGCCAGCAGTGAAGTTCTTTTTGAGCAGTTCTTC.

The V gene is TRBV11-1, the J gene TRBJ2-7, with D possibly matching TRBD1 (6 bases). Per the germline V gene, CDR1 is SGHAT and CDR2 is FQDESV (reference sequence). Trimming removed 4 bases at V and 2 bases at J, with 15 bases between. This CDR3 has 15 amino acids. The CDR3 sequence: CASSSRDTLAYEQYF. The CDR3, as DNA: TGTGCCAGCAGCTCCCGGGACACCCTAGCCTACGAGCAGTACTTC.

This clonotype was detected only once. V and J are TRBV7-2 and TRBJ1-4, with TRBD1 matching 7 bases. The CDR3 runs 15 residues. After removal of 0 bases from V and 7 bases from J, the junction contained 5 bases not matched to a gene. Germline values: CDR1 SGHTA, CDR2 FQGNSA. CDR3 residues: CASSLAQGDLEKLFF. CDR3 coding DNA: TGTGCCAGCAGCTTAGCGCAGGGGGACCTTGAAAAACTGTTTTTT.

This clonotype was recorded many times. The V call is TRBV7-9, the J call TRBJ2-7; D is possibly TRBD1 (5 bases). Trimming took off 6 bases at V and 6 bases at J, with 12 bases between the two ends. The CDR3 is 12 amino acids. Germline lookup yields CDR1 SEHNR and CDR2 FQNEAQ (reference sequence). This chain's CDR3 is CASSTDSLEQYF. In nucleotides, the CDR3 is TGTGCCAGCAGTACCGACAGCCTCGAGCAGTACTTC. Based on the CDR3 plus reference TRBV7-9 and TRBJ2-7, the full variable domain is DTGVSQNPRHKITKRGQNVTFRCDPISEHNRLYWYRQTLGQGPEFLTYFQNEAQLEKSRLLSDRFSAERPKGSFSTLEIQRTEQGDSAMYLCASSTDSLEQYFGPGTRLTVT.

This clonotype has just one count. The CDR3 region is CASSSSGSWTYNEQFF. The DNA for the CDR3 is TGTGCCAGCAGCTCCTCCGGGTCCTGGACCTACAATGAGCAGTTCTTC. J is TRBJ2-1 and V is TRBV7-6, with unresolved D. Germline V CDR1 and CDR2: SGHVS, FNYEAQ. V shed 4 bases and J shed 2 bases, with 15 bases lying between them. The CDR3 extends over 16 amino acids. Full variable domain (outside the CDR3, taken from reference TRBV7-6 and TRBJ2-1): GAGVSQSPRYKVTKRGQDVALRCDPISGHVSLYWYRQALGQGPEFLTYFNYEAQQDKSGLPNDRFSAERPEGSISTLTIQRTEQRDSAMYRCASSSSGSWTYNEQFFGPGTRLTVL.

This clonotype came up a few times. At one end, the junction sequence differs from germline, possibly due to a read error. This chain uses TRBV7-8 with TRBJ2-3; 14 bases line up with TRBD2. Per the germline V gene, CDR1 is SGHVS and CDR2 is FQNEAQ. The CDR3 extends over 14 amino acids. The CDR3 protein is CASSIRTSGRSLDF. Written as DNA, the CDR3 is TGTGCCAGCAGCATCCGGACTAGCGGGAGGTCTTTAGATTTT.

This clonotype was detected many times. The chain is built from TRBV15 and TRBJ2-1, with D uncertain. With 0 bases removed from V and 6 bases from J, the gap between germline ends came to 9 bases. The CDR3 length is 14 residues. CDR1 and CDR2 from the germline V gene are LNHNV and YYDKDF (reference sequence). CDR3: CATSRDLSVNEQFF. DNA of the CDR3: TGTGCCACCAGCAGAGATCTGAGCGTCAATGAGCAGTTCTTC.

There are many counts of this clonotype. CDR3 nucleotides: TGTGCCAGCAGCCCCCTGGGACAGGGACCCTACGAGCAGTACTTC. This gives the protein CASSPLGQGPYEQYF. The V gene is TRBV5-4, the J gene TRBJ2-7, with 9 bases lining up with TRBD1. Germline trimming cut 4 bases from V and 2 bases from J; bases unmatched to any gene: 7. CDR3 length: 15 residues. Germline CDR1 is SGHNT and CDR2 is YYREEE (reference sequence).

This rearrangement joins TRBV7-2 to TRBJ2-7; D unresolved. V was clipped by 1 base and J by 1 base, with 8 bases between them. The CDR3 covers 14 residues. Germline assignment: CDR1 SGHTA and CDR2 FQGNSA. CDR3 amino acids: CASSLVAVSYEQYF. The CDR3 DNA sequence: TGTGCCAGCAGCTTAGTGGCAGTTTCCTACGAGCAGTACTTC. The full variable domain, in which reference TRBV7-2 and TRBJ2-7 provide the parts outside the CDR3, is GAGVSQSPSNKVTEKGKDVELRCDPISGHTALYWYRQSLGQGLEFLIYFQGNSAPDKSGLPSDRFSAERTGGSVSTLTIQRTQQEDSAVYLCASSLVAVSYEQYFGPGTRLTVT.

This clonotype has a handful of counts. The chain recombines TRBV18 with TRBJ2-1; D could derive from TRBD1 or TRBD2 (5 bases each). Germline V lookup: CDR1 KGHSH, CDR2 LQKENI. The CDR3 runs 12 residues. V lost 3 bases and J 8 bases, leaving 8 bases between the germline ends. The CDR3 coding sequence is TGTGCCAGCTCACCGAGGGGAGATGAGCAGTTCTTC. It encodes CASSPRGDEQFF.

The rearrangement joins TRBV7-7 to TRBJ2-7, with TRBD1 as a possible D gene (5 bases). The length of the CDR3 is 13 residues. The germline V and J ends were trimmed by 5 bases and 6 bases, with 14 bases remaining between them. Germline CDR1 reads SSHAT; CDR2 reads FNYEAQ (reference sequence). The CDR3 loop reads CASSDDRGTEQYF. Written as DNA, the CDR3 is TGTGCCAGCAGCGACGACAGAGGCACCGAGCAGTACTTC.

This clonotype was seen a handful of times. The chain links TRBV7-2 to TRBJ1-3, with D possibly matching TRBD1 (5 bases). Trimming took 5 bases from V and 0 from J, leaving 23 bases between them. This CDR3 region has 19 residues. Germline assignment: CDR1 SGHTA and CDR2 FQGNSA. CDR3 sequence: CASSTRGTDALISGNTIYF. The CDR3 nucleotides read TGTGCCAGCAGCACCAGAGGGACGGACGCCTTAATCTCTGGAAACACCATATATTTT. Full variable domain (missing parts from reference TRBV7-2 and TRBJ1-3): GAGVSQSPSNKVTEKGKDVELRCDPISGHTALYWYRQSLGQGLEFLIYFQGNSAPDKSGLPSDRFSAERTGGSVSTLTIQRTQQEDSAVYLCASSTRGTDALISGNTIYFGEGSWLTVV.

This clonotype turned up a few times. The chain uses TRBV7-2 and TRBJ2-7, with 8 bases identical to TRBD2. This CDR3 is built from 13 residues. Germline V gene sequence: CDR1 SGHTA, CDR2 FQGNSA. The V and J ends lost 4 bases and 5 bases, in that order; junction bases with no gene match: 4. CDR3 bases: TGTGCCAGCAGCTCCCGGGGGGGCGACGAGCAGTACTTC. Translating it yields CASSSRGGDEQYF.

V and J are TRBV7-3 and TRBJ2-2, with D hard to call. CDR1 is SGHTA, CDR2 FQGTGA, per germline. Trimming removed 5 bases at V and 4 bases at J, with 14 bases between. The CDR3 is 15 residues long. CDR3 region: CASSLTGPATGELFF. CDR3 in DNA: TGTGCCAGCAGCCTCACTGGACCAGCCACCGGGGAGCTGTTTTTT.

Turning to this clonotype: Compared with germline, one end of the junction differs, possibly owing to a read error. V gene TRBV29-1 combines with J gene TRBJ1-1, with D tentatively TRBD1 (6 bases). Germline V gene lookup returns CDR1 SQVTM and CDR2 ANQGSEA. The CDR3 is 11 amino acids. In DNA form, the CDR3 reads TGCAGCGCAAACTACAGGGAGGCGAGGGTTTTT. Translated, it gives CSANYREARVF.

This chain uses TRBV27 with TRBJ2-1; D possibly corresponds to TRBD1 (6 bases). The V end lost 2 bases, the J end lost 8 bases, and 10 bases lay between the germline ends. Germline loops: CDR1 MNHEY, CDR2 SMNVEV (reference sequence). The CDR3 runs 13 residues. This chain's CDR3 is CASSLPQGYEQFF. The CDR3 DNA follows: TGTGCCAGCAGTTTACCCCAGGGGTATGAGCAGTTCTTC.

This clonotype turned up a few times. The chain recombines TRBV7-9 with TRBJ1-4; 7 positions agree with TRBD1. CDR1 and CDR2 from the germline V gene are SEHNR and FQNEAQ (reference sequence). The trim removed 7 bases at V and 5 bases at J, leaving 10 bases unmatched. CDR3 length equals 15 residues. Here the CDR3 DNA reads TGTGCCAGCAACAAAGGCGAGGGGGCGAATGAAAAACTGTTTTTT. Translated: CASNKGEGANEKLFF.

The chain carries TRBV5-1 and TRBJ2-1; TRBD2 is a possible D gene (6 bases). V was pared by 4 bases and J by 4 bases, with 15 bases between. CDR1 and CDR2 (germline): SGHRS, YFSETQ. The CDR3 is 15 residues long. The CDR3 spells CASSPSRDFYNEQFF. The CDR3, as DNA: TGCGCCAGCAGCCCGTCCCGGGACTTTTACAATGAGCAGTTCTTC. Variable domain in full (rest from reference TRBV5-1 and TRBJ2-1): KAGVTQTPRYLIKTRGQQVTLSCSPISGHRSVSWYQQTPGQGLQFLFEYFSETQRNKGNFPGRFSGRQFSNSRSEMNVSTLELGDSALYLCASSPSRDFYNEQFFGPGTRLTVL.

This clonotype came up a few times. This rearrangement joins TRBV6-2 or TRBV6-3 to TRBJ2-1; the D is unclear. This CDR3 comprises 15 residues. V was pared by 6 bases and J by 1 base, with 13 bases between. The V gene's germline CDR1 is MNHEY and CDR2 SVGEGT. CDR3 nucleotides: TGTGCCAGCAGACCTACACTAAGTTCCTACAATGAGCAGTTCTTC. Translating gives CASRPTLSSYNEQFF.